The 2 T cell receptor beta chains presented below share a single source sample, sequenced in a study of CD4+ T cells in melanoma. The data were produced by immunoSEQ multiplex PCR, yet TCRdb's version contains in-frame clones alone and is incomplete. The data hold 13,000 or so clones, with 68% observed a single time. Sequenced material: cells from a culture (not recorded whether cultured in vitro). The receptors were sampled from a human donor with melanoma.

The rearrangement joins TRBV5-4 to TRBJ2-1; perhaps TRBD1 as D (6 bases). V was pared by 4 bases and J by 8 bases, with 25 bases between. The CDR3 is 17 amino acids. CDR1 and CDR2 from the germline V gene are SGHNT and YYREEE (reference sequence). The CDR3 spells CASSPRVVGTKRDEQFF. The CDR3, as DNA: TGTGCCAGCAGCCCTCGGGTGGTGGGGACAAAACGCGATGAGCAGTTCTTC.

The chain employs TRBV7-9 and TRBJ2-6; D is perhaps TRBD1 (5 bases). The V end lost 4 bases, the J end lost 3 bases, and 10 bases lay between the germline ends. The germline gives CDR1 SEHNR, CDR2 FQNEAQ (reference sequence). CDR3 length: 15 residues. The CDR3 DNA is TGTGCCAGCAGCTCCAGGGTAGGTGGGGCCAACGTCCTGACTTTC. As protein: CASSSRVGGANVLTF. The full variable domain, completed using reference TRBV7-9 and TRBJ2-6, is DTGVSQNPRHKITKRGQNVTFRCDPISEHNRLYWYRQTLGQGPEFLTYFQNEAQLEKSRLLSDRFSAERPKGSFSTLEIQRTEQGDSAMYLCASSSRVGGANVLTFGAGSRLTVL.